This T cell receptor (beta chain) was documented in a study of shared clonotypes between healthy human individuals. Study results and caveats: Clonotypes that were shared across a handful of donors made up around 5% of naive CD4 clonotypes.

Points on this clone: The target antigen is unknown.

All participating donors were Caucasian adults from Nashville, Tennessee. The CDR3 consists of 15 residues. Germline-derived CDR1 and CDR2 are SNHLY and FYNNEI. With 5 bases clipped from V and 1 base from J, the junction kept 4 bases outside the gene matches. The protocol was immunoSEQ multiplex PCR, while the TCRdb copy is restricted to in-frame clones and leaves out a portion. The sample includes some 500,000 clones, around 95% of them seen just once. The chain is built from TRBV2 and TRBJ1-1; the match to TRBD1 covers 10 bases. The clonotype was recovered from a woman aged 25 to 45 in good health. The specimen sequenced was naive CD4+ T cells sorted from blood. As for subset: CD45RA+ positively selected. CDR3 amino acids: CASSRDRGTNTEAFF. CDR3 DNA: TGTGCCAGCAGTAGGGACAGGGGTACGAACACTGAAGCTTTCTTT.